This record looks at one T cell receptor beta chain sequence and its context. Its antigen is still unknown. The data were obtained in a study of cytomegalovirus exposure and HLA in healthy donors. Study-wide context: Approximately 85 million unique TCRs from HLA-typed donors were held in an early data release. Findings of the study overall: Accurate predictions that matched the HLA-A and HLA-B alleles of most subjects were reportedly made from TCR beta sequences.

Amplification used 60 Vbeta primers and 13 Jbeta primers. Clones were sequenced by immunoSEQ multiplex PCR, and TCRdb holds only the in-frame ones, with some missing. The sample lists some 160,000 clones, approximately 80% occurring once. V was pared by 3 bases and J by 4 bases, with 15 bases between. The CDR3 is 15 residues long. The germline V gene has CDR1 MNHEY and CDR2 SMNVEV (reference sequence). The rearrangement links TRBV27 to TRBJ1-1; D unclear. The sequenced material came from PBMCs. The source of this sequence is a male donor in good health and CMV-seropositive. The CDR3 region is CASSFLTVSGTEAFF. The CDR3 DNA sequence: TGTGCCAGCAGTTTCCTGACGGTCTCGGGCACTGAAGCTTTCTTT.